This T cell receptor beta chain was sequenced in a study of shared clonotypes between healthy human individuals. With V trimmed by 5 bases and J by 2 bases, 6 bases remained unmatched. CDR1 and CDR2 from the germline V gene are SGHVS and FNYEAQ. The CDR3 runs 14 residues. TCRdb's table, derived via immunoSEQ multiplex PCR, lists solely in-frame clones and lacks some. The sample carries about a million clones, around 80% recorded once. V is TRBV7-6 and J is TRBJ2-7; TRBD1 aligns across 7 bases. The receptor was isolated from a man younger than 35 in good health. Sequencing was carried out using memory CD4+ T cells sorted from blood. The subset here: CD45RA-negative fraction. The CDR3 nucleotides are TGTGCCAGCAGCCGCGGTGGACAGGCCTACGAGCAGTACTTC. It encodes CASSRGGQAYEQYF.